This T cell receptor beta chain was captured by sequencing in a study of blood T cell repertoires in COVID-19. Study context: Italy, Spain and the United States were the sources of the convalescent and acute COVID-19 samples. T cells, B-cell-depleted T cells, or PBMCs provided the cDNA or gDNA that served as material.

Per the germline V gene, CDR1 is LGHNA and CDR2 is YNFKEQ. Trimming took off 1 base at V and 3 bases at J, with 16 bases between the two ends. The length of the CDR3 is 17 residues. The assay was immunoSEQ multiplex PCR, and TCRdb's table has in-frame clones only and misses some. The sample gives fewer than 500,000 clones, around 86% of which show up once; more than 1.4% is in the top ten. The chain employs TRBV4-2 and TRBJ2-4, with D possibly being TRBD1 (6 bases). This receptor was identified in a woman in her 30s with active or convalescent COVID-19. The source material was peripheral blood. This CDR3 reads CASSQGEGEWDKNIQYF. The CDR3 DNA reads TGTGCCAGCAGCCAAGGCGAGGGGGAGTGGGACAAAAACATTCAGTACTTC.